This section outlines one TCR beta chain sequence together with its context. This clonotype was detected ten times or more. Its antigen is unknown. No clone much larger than this one lies a single base away; base qualities are absent. A patient counted as having stable Graves' hyperthyroidism if no progression to ophthalmopathy occurred over 18 months of follow-up. Hyperthyroidism patients were newly diagnosed, had a disease duration of under 2 months, and were aged 18 to 65 years. Any patient with an uncontrolled infection, another autoimmune disease, pregnancy or lactation was excluded. Diagnoses were established on the basis of clinical symptoms, serum thyroxine and TRAb, thyroid ultrasound, and orbital computed tomography. Ficoll-Paque density gradient centrifugation was used to isolate PBMCs from about 9 ml of fresh peripheral blood. Trizol reagent was used to extract total RNA, and RNA quality was then checked on an Agilent 2100 Bioanalyzer.

The sample belongs to a study of T cells in Graves' hyperthyroidism and ophthalmopathy (dated by TCRdb to between 2018 and 2021). General notes on the study: Peripheral blood samples were taken at the time of initial diagnosis, prior to any treatment. In more than 5 Graves' hyperthyroidism patients, the study also compared T-cell repertoires from thyroid tissue with T-cell repertoires from blood. A discovery cohort of about a hundred patients, approximately 45 with Graves' ophthalmopathy and 55 to 60 with stable Graves' hyperthyroidism, was used to find distinguishing TCR V-J signatures. The roughly 99 discovery patients were divided at random into training and test sets in a 7:3 ratio. According to the paper, TCR Vbeta CDR3 sequencing was carried out on 135 peripheral blood samples, which came from some 41 ophthalmopathy, some 73 hyperthyroidism and around 17 progressor patients. Prospective prediction of ophthalmopathy was tested in an independent validation cohort of fewer than 20 hyperthyroidism patients and 15 to 17 patients who later progressed to ophthalmopathy. After blood sampling, hyperthyroidism patients were treated with methimazole at a starting dose of 30 mg daily, and ophthalmopathy patients were treated with high-dose intravenous methylprednisolone.

From a lookup of the germline V gene (reference sequence), CDR1 and CDR2 are MNHEY and SMNVEV. V is reduced by 2 bases and J by 11 bases, leaving a spacing of 16 bases between them. Measured from the cysteine to the phenylalanine, the CDR3 is 14 residues long. Only the CDR3 DNA is retained, 42 bases long and in frame from the first base. The TCR beta CDR3 regions were amplified from RNA transcripts. For the first round of RT-PCR on the TCR CDR3, the HTBI primer set was used together with the Qiagen OneStep RT-PCR kit. The libraries were constructed in a second round of multiplex PCR and then size-selected and purified. Libraries were sequenced paired-end with 100 bp reads on an Illumina HiSeq2000. The authors processed their data as follows. SOAPnuke was used to process the raw data, with reads discarded if the reads contained adapters or uncalled bases, had a mean Phred below 15, or lacked an exact constant-primer or identifier match. COPE v1.2.5 was used to merge high-quality paired reads, and clonotypes were defined as unique nucleotide sequences. MiTCR v1.1 was used to align clonotypes to the IMGT TRBV, TRBD and TRBJ reference segments. Only V-J combinations with frequency above 0.0001, covering 99.2% of repertoires, were analysed. A TCS score was defined as the ratio between F50 (clonal expansion) and ExV (chaos), using BLOSUM62-based TCRdist between CDR3 peptides within each V-J. Welch's t-statistics and random forest reduced around 520 V-J features to 13, which were used in a naive Bayes classifier (R e1071). Clones were called with MiXCR by TCRdb after fastp trimmed the public reads at Q25, and only in-frame beta chains were retained. Rows merge per CDR3 protein into single entries with the most common DNA and genes. V and J calls and clone size were set by TCRdb, not the authors. This sample holds about 420,000 distinct CDR3 sequences; around 15% were observed only once. The ten largest clonotypes hold 5.3% of the sample.

Broad study findings and their caveats: No statistical method was used to set the sample size in advance, and investigators knew the group allocation. Most expanded thyroid clonotypes (frequency above 0.001) were also detected in blood, suggesting blood repertoires may reflect thyroid immune responses. A model built on a 13 V-J signature distinguished ophthalmopathy from stable hyperthyroidism, reaching 85% to 90% sensitivity and about 81% specificity in cross-validation and 80%/75% in testing. In validation, the model predicted progression to ophthalmopathy a median of about 6.5 months before onset, with about 71% sensitivity and about 72% specificity.

Input material: blood. The receptor comes from a young woman with Graves' hyperthyroidism. The sequence links TRBV27 to TRBJ2-1; no D gene call is confident. CDR3 loop: CASSLVPRHSKQFF. The DNA sequence is TGTGCCAGCAGTTTAGTCCCACGTCATAGTAAGCAGTTCTTC.